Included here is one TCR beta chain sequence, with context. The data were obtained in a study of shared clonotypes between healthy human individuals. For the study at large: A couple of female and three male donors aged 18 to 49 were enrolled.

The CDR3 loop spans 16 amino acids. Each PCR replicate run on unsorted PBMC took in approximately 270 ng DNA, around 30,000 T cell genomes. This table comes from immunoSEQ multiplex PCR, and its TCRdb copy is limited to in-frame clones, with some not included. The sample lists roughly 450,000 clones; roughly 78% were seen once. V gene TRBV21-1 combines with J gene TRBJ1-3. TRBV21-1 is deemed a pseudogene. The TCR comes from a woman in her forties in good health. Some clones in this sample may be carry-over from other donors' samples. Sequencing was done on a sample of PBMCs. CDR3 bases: TGTGCCAGCATCCATAAGCGTAGAGGGCCAGGAAACACCATATATTTT. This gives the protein CASIHKRRGPGNTIYF.